Below, 26 T cell receptor beta chains from the same sample are listed, as sequenced in a study of memory CD4+ T cells and cytomegalovirus serostatus. The sort gate was single viable CD3+CD4+CD8-CD45RO+ cells for memory CD4+ T cells. Assay used: immunoSEQ multiplex PCR; TCRdb lists only in-frame clones, some missing. The data show 70,000 to 95,000 clones, approximately 80% seen once. The sample was memory CD4+ T cells from blood. Source of these receptors: an adult in good health and CMV-seronegative.

V is TRBV6-5 and J is TRBJ1-5; 8 bases are shared with TRBD1. This CDR3 is 14 amino acids long. V trimming: 0 bases; J trimming: 10 bases; junction bases outside the gene matches: 5. CDR1 and CDR2 (germline): MNHEY, SVGAGI. Here the CDR3 DNA reads TGTGCCAGCAGTTACTCGAGGCAGGGGGCACCCCAGCATTTT. Its translation: CASSYSRQGAPQHF.

This clone is deemed medium-sized. The chain carries TRBV27 and TRBJ1-1; D gene uncertain. The CDR3 runs 13 residues. The ends were cut back, 4 bases at V and 5 bases at J, with 11 bases in the middle. Germline values: CDR1 MNHEY, CDR2 SMNVEV (reference sequence). The CDR3 nucleotides are TGTGCCAGCAGTTCCATCCTACAGACTGAAGCTTTCTTT. Amino acid sequence: CASSSILQTEAFF.

A note on this clone: Additional DNA sequences in this sample encode the identical CDR3. This rearrangement joins TRBV5-1 to TRBJ1-2; D unresolved. V gave up 2 bases and J gave up 3 bases, with 11 bases separating them. This CDR3 has 14 amino acids. From germline, CDR1 is SGHRS and CDR2 YFSETQ. CDR3 coding DNA: TGCGCCAGCAGCTTCAGCGGGGAAGACTATGGCTACACCTTC. This translates into CASSFSGEDYGYTF.

The rearrangement joins TRBV11-2 to TRBJ1-3, with D possibly matching TRBD1 (5 bases). Trimming removed 5 bases at V and 5 bases at J, with 10 bases between. This CDR3 spans 13 amino acids. Germline values: CDR1 SGHAT, CDR2 FQNNGV. In nucleotides, the CDR3 is TGTGCCAGCAGCGGGGGGAGCCGAAACACCATATATTTT. Its translation is CASSGGSRNTIYF.

The chain joins TRBV11-2 to TRBJ1-2, with TRBD1 as a possible D gene (5 bases). This CDR3 has 15 residues. In germline, CDR1 is SGHAT, CDR2 FQNNGV. Trimming pared 4 bases from V and 4 bases from J, leaving 16 bases between. CDR3 residues: CASSSLWRGSYGYTF. The CDR3 DNA sequence: TGTGCCAGCAGCTCCCTCTGGAGGGGATCCTATGGCTACACCTTC.

The chain employs TRBV29-1 and TRBJ2-2, with a weak D call TRBD1 (6 bases). With 6 bases removed from V and 0 bases from J, the gap between germline ends came to 11 bases. Germline CDR1 reads SQVTM; CDR2 reads ANQGSEA. There are 14 residues in the CDR3. The CDR3 region has the DNA TGCAGCGTCTACAGGGTAGCGAACACCGGGGAGCTGTTTTTT. Residues: CSVYRVANTGELFF.

V usage is TRBV10-3 and J usage is TRBJ1-1; no clear D. CDR3 length equals 15 residues. Germline assignment: CDR1 ENHRY and CDR2 SYGVKD. Trimming removed 4 bases from V and 4 bases from J, with 16 bases in between. For the CDR3, the DNA is TGTGCCATCAGTGGGTCAATGACCCCGGGCACTGAAGCTTTCTTT. The encoded protein is CAISGSMTPGTEAFF.

The V and J genes are TRBV7-8 and TRBJ2-7; TRBD1 agrees at 7 bases. Germline CDR1 SGHVS, CDR2 FQNEAQ. The junction had 11 bases not matched to a gene; V was cut back by 4 bases and J by 5 bases. The CDR3 contains 15 residues. The CDR3 sequence is CASSYRQGISDEQYF. In DNA, the CDR3 is TGTGCCAGCAGCTATAGACAGGGAATAAGCGACGAGCAGTACTTC.

A few counts support this clone. V usage is TRBV18 and J usage is TRBJ2-2; a possible D gene is TRBD2 (5 bases). V gave up 4 bases and J gave up 6 bases, with 15 bases separating them. Germline values: CDR1 KGHSH, CDR2 LQKENI. The length of the CDR3 is 15 residues. The CDR3 loop reads CASSLDWTTAGELFF. The CDR3 nucleotides are TGTGCCAGCTCACTGGACTGGACGACGGCCGGGGAGCTGTTTTTT.

J is TRBJ1-3 and V is TRBV7-2; no firm D call. CDR1 and CDR2 from the germline V gene are SGHTA and FQGNSA. Trimming left V 4 bases short and J 0 bases short, with 16 bases between. This CDR3 has 17 residues. CDR3 nucleotides: TGTGCCAGCAGCTCTTCGATTTTCCTGAGCTCTGGAAACACCATATATTTT. This encodes CASSSSIFLSSGNTIYF.

The gene calls are TRBV2 and TRBJ1-1, with TRBD1 matching over 8 bases. Germline loops: CDR1 SNHLY, CDR2 FYNNEI. The CDR3 is 13 amino acids. J lost 5 bases, V lost 10 bases, and 9 bases had no gene match. This chain's CDR3 is CANPTGQGTEAFF. The CDR3 bases are TGTGCCAATCCGACAGGACAGGGAACTGAAGCTTTCTTT.

This clone was recorded a few times. The J gene is TRBJ1-1, the V gene TRBV5-1, with 8 bases that match TRBD1. J gave up 4 bases and V 2 bases, and 7 bases lay outside the gene matches. The CDR3 has 15 residues. Germline lookup yields CDR1 SGHRS and CDR2 YFSETQ. CDR3 coding DNA: TGCGCCAGCAGCTTATATGAGACAGGGGTCACTGAAGCTTTCTTT. It is translated as CASSLYETGVTEAFF. Using reference TRBV5-1 and TRBJ1-1 for the parts outside the CDR3, the full variable domain is KAGVTQTPRYLIKTRGQQVTLSCSPISGHRSVSWYQQTPGQGLQFLFEYFSETQRNKGNFPGRFSGRQFSNSRSEMNVSTLELGDSALYLCASSLYETGVTEAFFGQGTRLTVV.

The chain couples TRBV5-8 to TRBJ1-1; 7 positions match TRBD1. The V and J ends lost 0 bases and 5 bases, in that order; junction bases with no gene match: 4. The germline gives CDR1 SGHTS, CDR2 YDEGEE. The CDR3 covers 14 residues. CDR3 coding DNA: TGTGCCAGCAGCTTGGGACAGGGACGAACTGAAGCTTTCTTT. Amino acid sequence: CASSLGQGRTEAFF.

The table lists this clone with a count of one. V gene TRBV21-1 combines with J gene TRBJ2-3; the tabulated D call, TRBD2, remains unverified against the DNA. TRBV21-1 has pseudogene status. CDR3 length: 13 amino acids. CDR3 bases: TGTGCCAGCAGCAAGGGGGGGGCATATACGCAGTATTTT. Its protein is CASSKGGAYTQYF.

The genes are TRBV5-1 and TRBJ2-5; TRBD1 or TRBD2 may be the D gene (6 bases each). Trimming pared 0 bases from V and 5 bases from J, leaving 17 bases between. The CDR3 totals 16 residues. From germline, CDR1 is SGHRS and CDR2 YFSETQ. The CDR3 DNA follows: TGCGCCAGCAGCTTGGAAGTGGGGGGCAGTTGGGAGACCCAGTACTTC. Translation gives CASSLEVGGSWETQYF.

The chain employs TRBV7-6 and TRBJ2-1; no definite D call. From germline, CDR1 is SGHVS and CDR2 FNYEAQ. The CDR3 length is 15 residues. Trimming removed 5 bases from V and 0 bases from J, with 11 bases in between. Here the CDR3 DNA reads TGTGCCAGCAGCGGTACGTGGGACTCCTACAATGAGCAGTTCTTC. It codes for CASSGTWDSYNEQFF.

This clone has only a few counts. This sequence joins TRBV19 and TRBJ2-1; D is perhaps TRBD1 or TRBD2 (5 bases each). The germline V and J ends were trimmed by 6 bases and 4 bases, with 16 bases remaining between them. The germline gives CDR1 LNHDA, CDR2 SQIVND (reference sequence). The CDR3 is 15 amino acids. CDR3 sequence: CASSRRGSGYNEQFF. The CDR3 bases are TGTGCCAGTAGCAGACGGGGCTCTGGGTACAATGAGCAGTTCTTC.

This chain uses TRBV10-3 with TRBJ1-5; no clear D gene. V was clipped by 3 bases and J by 8 bases, with 14 bases between them. The germline CDR1 and CDR2 sequences are ENHRY and SYGVKD. This CDR3 region has 14 residues. CDR3 in DNA: TGTGCCATCAGTGATTGGGCCCAAAATGAGCCCCAGCATTTT. Translated, it gives CAISDWAQNEPQHF.

The chain combines TRBV18 with TRBJ1-2; D call uncertain. Germline V gives CDR1 KGHSH, CDR2 LQKENI. V shed 0 bases and J shed 6 bases, with 8 bases lying between them. CDR3 size: 13 residues. CDR3 region: CASSPPSEDGYTF. In nucleotides, the CDR3 is TGTGCCAGCTCACCACCTTCAGAAGATGGCTACACCTTC. Using reference TRBV18 and TRBJ1-2 for the parts outside the CDR3, the full variable domain is NAGVMQNPRHLVRRRGQEARLRCSPMKGHSHVYWYRQLPEEGLKFMVYLQKENIIDESGMPKERFSAEFPKEGPSILRIQQVVRGDSAAYFCASSPPSEDGYTFGSGTRLTVV.

This clone was picked up a small number of times. The chain carries TRBV6-4 and TRBJ1-2; D uncertain. This CDR3 has 13 amino acids. Trimming cost V 6 bases and J 4 bases, with 12 bases left between them. The germline CDR1 and CDR2 sequences are MRHNA and SNTAGT. The CDR3 nucleotides are TGTGCCAGCAGCCCTGACGGCCTCTATGGCTACACCTTC. It codes for CASSPDGLYGYTF.

The chain uses TRBV7-9 and TRBJ2-5; D unclear. This CDR3 region has 14 residues. V shed 1 base and J shed 4 bases, with 10 bases lying between them. Germline V gives CDR1 SEHNR, CDR2 FQNEAQ (reference sequence). This chain's CDR3 is CASSLGPARETQYF. The CDR3 nucleotides read TGTGCCAGCAGCTTAGGACCCGCGAGAGAGACCCAGTACTTC.

Only a few counts were recorded for this clone. This rearrangement joins TRBV9 to TRBJ1-1, with 10 positions matching TRBD1. Germline V gene lookup returns CDR1 SGDLS and CDR2 YYNGEE. V shed 5 bases, J shed 3 bases, and the junction held 4 bases outside the gene matches. The CDR3 consists of 14 residues. As DNA, the CDR3 is TGTGCCAGCAGTCGACAGGGGGCTTACACTGAAGCTTTCTTT. It specifies CASSRQGAYTEAFF. Combining the CDR3 with reference TRBV9 and TRBJ1-1 gives the whole variable domain DSGVTQTPKHLITATGQRVTLRCSPRSGDLSVYWYQQSLDQGLQFLIQYYNGEERAKGNILERFSAQQFPDLHSELNLSSLELGDSALYFCASSRQGAYTEAFFGQGTRLTVV.

The genes are TRBV5-5 and TRBJ2-2; D remains unclear. The V and J ends lost 1 base and 0 bases respectively, with 7 bases between them. This CDR3 is 15 amino acids long. Germline V gene data show CDR1 as SGHKS and CDR2 as YYEKEE (reference sequence). The CDR3 loop is CASSLQAPNTGELFF. Written as DNA, the CDR3 is TGTGCCAGCAGCTTGCAGGCGCCGAACACCGGGGAGCTGTTTTTT.

This chain joins TRBV11-2 and TRBJ2-5; D tentatively reads TRBD1 or TRBD2 (6 bases each). Trimming stripped 6 bases from V and 5 bases from J, with 16 bases between. Germline V gene data show CDR1 as SGHAT and CDR2 as FQNNGV. The CDR3 extends over 14 amino acids. The CDR3, as DNA: TGTGCCAGCAGGCGAGGGGGGTCAGGGGAGACCCAGTACTTC. Its translation: CASRRGGSGETQYF.

This clone came up a few times. The genes are TRBV5-1 and TRBJ2-3; 10 nucleotides line up with TRBD2. The length of the CDR3 is 16 residues. Germline CDR1 reads SGHRS; CDR2 reads YFSETQ. Trimming removed 0 bases from V and 5 bases from J; junction bases left unmatched: 6. The CDR3 spells CASSLASGGALDTQYF. As DNA, the CDR3 is TGCGCCAGCAGCTTGGCCAGCGGGGGGGCCTTAGATACGCAGTATTTT.

This chain joins TRBV4-1 and TRBJ1-5, with a weak D call TRBD1 (5 bases). Germline V gene sequence: CDR1 MGHRA, CDR2 YSYEKL. This CDR3 is 14 amino acids long. The V end lost 0 bases, the J end lost 7 bases, and 10 bases lay between the germline ends. CDR3: CASSQDRGIQPQHF. The CDR3 region has the DNA TGCGCCAGCAGCCAAGATCGGGGGATCCAGCCCCAGCATTTT.